This T cell receptor (beta chain) was sequenced during a study of beta chain features in type 1 diabetes. cDNA synthesis used the whole RNA isolate, giving expressed TCRB sequences. Data came from immunoSEQ multiplex PCR; TCRdb stores just in-frame clones and leaves some out. This sample yields 300,000 or so clones, of which around 7.6% are seen a single time; less than 0.45% belongs to the top ten. CDR1 and CDR2 (germline): MNHNS, SASEGT. The V and J ends lost 6 bases and 5 bases respectively, with 19 bases between them. The CDR3 runs 15 residues. Sorting with CD45RO/CCR7/CD25/CD127/CD95/CD27 yielded naive, central memory, regulatory and stem-like memory CD4+ cells. This clone occurred a few times. The antigen is not known. Whole-study findings and limits: cDNA-based reads could over-represent cells with high TCR expression.

The origin of this receptor is a woman in her late teens or twenties in good health. The rearrangement links TRBV6-1 to TRBJ2-5; weak D call: TRBD1 (5 bases). The sequenced sample consisted of central memory CD4+ T cells from blood. CDR3 coding DNA: TGTGCCAGCAGGGGCGGACCAGGGTTAAGTGAGACCCAGTACTTC. It codes for CASRGGPGLSETQYF.